This T cell receptor beta chain stems from a study of T-cell memory formation after mild COVID-19. Study details: There were largely donor-specific TCR clusters.

This clonotype was recorded at least ten times. V trimming: 3 bases; J trimming: 8 bases; junction bases outside the gene matches: 8. Per germline, CDR1 SNHLY and CDR2 FYNNEI. This CDR3 is 15 amino acids long. TCRdb itself ran the 5' RACE reads through MiXCR, one entry per CDR3 protein. The repertoire holds fewer than 650,000 distinct CDR3 sequences, with 15% to 20% as singletons. This receptor was identified in an adult woman who had mild COVID-19 (a few samples of this study predate the infection). Cell type and time point are not known. The specimen sequenced was PBMCs or a T cell subset sorted from them (not recorded which). This chain connects TRBV2 to TRBJ2-3, with 10 bases lining up with TRBD2. This CDR3 reads CASSDPSGSRGTQYF. Here the CDR3 DNA reads TGTGCCAGCAGTGACCCTAGCGGGAGTCGGGGTACGCAGTATTTT.